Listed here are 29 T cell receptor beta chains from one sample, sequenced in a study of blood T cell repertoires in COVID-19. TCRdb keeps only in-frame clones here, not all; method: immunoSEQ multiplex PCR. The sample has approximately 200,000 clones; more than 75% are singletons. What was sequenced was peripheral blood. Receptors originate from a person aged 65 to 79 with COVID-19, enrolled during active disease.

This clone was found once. The CDR3 reads CASSLRTGGSSGNTIYF. The CDR3 bases are TGTGCCAGCAGCTTAAGGACAGGGGGTTCCTCTGGAAACACCATATATTTT. The J gene is TRBJ1-3, the V gene TRBV11-2; TRBD1 matches 10 bases. V was clipped by 2 bases and J by 0 bases; unmatched bases: 4. This CDR3 has 17 residues. Germline V CDR1 and CDR2: SGHAT, FQNNGV.

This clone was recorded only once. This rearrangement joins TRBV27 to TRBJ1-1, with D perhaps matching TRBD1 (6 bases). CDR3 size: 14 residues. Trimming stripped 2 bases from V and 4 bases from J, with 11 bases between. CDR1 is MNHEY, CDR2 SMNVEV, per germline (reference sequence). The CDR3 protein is CASSLLRGTTEAFF. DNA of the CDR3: TGTGCCAGCAGTTTACTCAGGGGTACCACTGAAGCTTTCTTT.

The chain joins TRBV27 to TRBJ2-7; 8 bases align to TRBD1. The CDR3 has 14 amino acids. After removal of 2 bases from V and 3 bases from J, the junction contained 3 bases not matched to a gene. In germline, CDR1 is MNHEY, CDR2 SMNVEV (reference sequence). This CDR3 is CASSLGRGLYEQYF. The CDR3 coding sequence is TGTGCCAGCAGTTTAGGCAGGGGGCTCTACGAGCAGTACTTC.

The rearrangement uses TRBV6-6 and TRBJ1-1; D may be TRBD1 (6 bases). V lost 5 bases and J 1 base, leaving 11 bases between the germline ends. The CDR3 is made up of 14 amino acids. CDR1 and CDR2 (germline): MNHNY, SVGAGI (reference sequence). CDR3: CASSNRVGNTEAFF. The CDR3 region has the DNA TGTGCCAGCAGTAACAGGGTCGGGAACACTGAAGCTTTCTTT.

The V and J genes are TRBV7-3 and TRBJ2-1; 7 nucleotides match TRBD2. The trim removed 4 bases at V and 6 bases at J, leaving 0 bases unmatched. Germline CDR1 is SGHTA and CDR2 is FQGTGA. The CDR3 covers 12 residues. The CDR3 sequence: CASSWGGNEQFF. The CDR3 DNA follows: TGTGCCAGCAGCTGGGGGGGCAATGAGCAGTTCTTC.

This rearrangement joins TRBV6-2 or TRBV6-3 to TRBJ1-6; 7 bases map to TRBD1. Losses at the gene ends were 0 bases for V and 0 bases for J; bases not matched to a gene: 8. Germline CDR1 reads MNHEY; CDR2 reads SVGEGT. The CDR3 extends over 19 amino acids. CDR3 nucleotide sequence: TGTGCCAGCAGTTACTCTGTGGGACAGCTTAGCTCCTATAATTCACCCCTCCACTTT. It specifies CASSYSVGQLSSYNSPLHF.

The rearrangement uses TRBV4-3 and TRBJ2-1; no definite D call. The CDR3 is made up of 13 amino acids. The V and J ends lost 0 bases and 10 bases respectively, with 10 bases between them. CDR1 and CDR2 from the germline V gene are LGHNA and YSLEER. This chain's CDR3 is CASSQDLGAEQFF. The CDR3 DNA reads TGCGCCAGCAGCCAAGATTTAGGAGCGGAGCAGTTCTTC.

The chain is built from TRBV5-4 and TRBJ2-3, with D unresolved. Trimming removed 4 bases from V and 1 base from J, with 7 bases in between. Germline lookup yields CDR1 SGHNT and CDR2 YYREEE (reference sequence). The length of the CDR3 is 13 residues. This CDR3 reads CASSLIGTDTQYF. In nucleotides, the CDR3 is TGTGCCAGCAGCCTGATAGGCACAGATACGCAGTATTTT.

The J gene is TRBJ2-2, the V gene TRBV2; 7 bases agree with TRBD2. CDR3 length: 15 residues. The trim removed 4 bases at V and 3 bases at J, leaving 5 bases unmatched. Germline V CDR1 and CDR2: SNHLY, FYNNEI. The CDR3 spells CASSATTSDTGELFF. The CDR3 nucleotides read TGTGCCAGCAGTGCCACAACTAGCGACACCGGGGAGCTGTTTTTT.

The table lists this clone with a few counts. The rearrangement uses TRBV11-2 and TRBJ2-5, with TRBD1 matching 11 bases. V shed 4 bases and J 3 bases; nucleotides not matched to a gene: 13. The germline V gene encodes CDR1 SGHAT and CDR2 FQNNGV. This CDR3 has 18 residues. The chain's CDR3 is CASSSRSGTGGVKETQYF. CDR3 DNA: TGTGCCAGCAGCTCGAGATCCGGGACAGGGGGGGTAAAAGAGACCCAGTACTTC. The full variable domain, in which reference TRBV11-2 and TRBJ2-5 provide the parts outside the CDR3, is EAGVAQSPRYKIIEKRQSVAFWCNPISGHATLYWYQQILGQGPKLLIQFQNNGVVDDSQLPKDRFSAERLKGVDSTLKIQPAKLEDSAVYLCASSSRSGTGGVKETQYFGPGTRLLVL.

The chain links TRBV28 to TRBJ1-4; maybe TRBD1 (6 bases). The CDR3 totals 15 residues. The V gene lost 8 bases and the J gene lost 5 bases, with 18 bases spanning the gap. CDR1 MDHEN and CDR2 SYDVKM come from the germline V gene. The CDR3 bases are TGTGCCAGCTCCTCTGCCGACAGGCACAATGAAAAACTGTTTTTT. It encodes CASSSADRHNEKLFF.

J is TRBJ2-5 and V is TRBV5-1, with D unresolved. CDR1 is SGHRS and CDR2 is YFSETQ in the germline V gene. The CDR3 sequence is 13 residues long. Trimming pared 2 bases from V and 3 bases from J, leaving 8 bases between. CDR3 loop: CASSFASEETQYF. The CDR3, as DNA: TGCGCCAGCAGCTTTGCGTCTGAAGAGACCCAGTACTTC.

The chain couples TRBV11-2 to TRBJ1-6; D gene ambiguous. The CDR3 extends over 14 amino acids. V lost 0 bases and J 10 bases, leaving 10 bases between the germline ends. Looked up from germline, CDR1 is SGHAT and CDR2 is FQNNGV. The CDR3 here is CASSLEGKRSPLHF. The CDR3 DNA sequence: TGTGCCAGCAGCTTAGAGGGGAAGCGGTCACCCCTCCACTTT.

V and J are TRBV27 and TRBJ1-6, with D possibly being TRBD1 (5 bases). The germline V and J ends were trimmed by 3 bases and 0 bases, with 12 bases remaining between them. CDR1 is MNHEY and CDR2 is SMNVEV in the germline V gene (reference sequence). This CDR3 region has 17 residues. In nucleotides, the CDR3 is TGTGCCAGCAGTTTCTCGACAGCTAGCTCCTATAATTCACCCCTCCACTTT. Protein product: CASSFSTASSYNSPLHF.

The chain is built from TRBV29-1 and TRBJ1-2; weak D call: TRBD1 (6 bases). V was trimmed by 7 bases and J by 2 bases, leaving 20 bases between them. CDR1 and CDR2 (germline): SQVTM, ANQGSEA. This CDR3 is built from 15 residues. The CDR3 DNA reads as TGCAGCGCGCGAAATTACAGGGACCTGAACTATGGCTACACCTTC. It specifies CSARNYRDLNYGYTF. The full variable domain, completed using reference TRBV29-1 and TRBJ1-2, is SAVISQKPSRDICQRGTSLTIQCQVDSQVTMMFWYRQQPGQSLTLIATANQGSEATYESGFVIDKFPISRPNLTFSTLTVSNMSPEDSSIYLCSARNYRDLNYGYTFGSGTRLTVV.

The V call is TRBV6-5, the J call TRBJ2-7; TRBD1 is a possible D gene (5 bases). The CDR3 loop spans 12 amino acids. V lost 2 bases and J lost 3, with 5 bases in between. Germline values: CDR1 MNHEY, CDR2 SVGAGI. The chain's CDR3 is CASSYQGYEQYF. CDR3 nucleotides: TGTGCCAGCAGTTACCAGGGCTACGAGCAGTACTTC.

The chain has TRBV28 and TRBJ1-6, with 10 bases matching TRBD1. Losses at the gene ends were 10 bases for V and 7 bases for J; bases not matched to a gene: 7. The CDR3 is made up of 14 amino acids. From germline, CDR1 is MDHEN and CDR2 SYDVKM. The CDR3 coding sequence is TGTGCCATGCGACAGGGGGCTCAGAATTCACCCCTCCACTTT. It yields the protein CAMRQGAQNSPLHF.

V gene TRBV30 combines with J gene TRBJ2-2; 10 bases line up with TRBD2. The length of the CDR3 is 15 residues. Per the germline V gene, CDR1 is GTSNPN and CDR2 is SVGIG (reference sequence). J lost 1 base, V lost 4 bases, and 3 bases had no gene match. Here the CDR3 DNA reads TGTGCCTGGATGCTAGCGGGAGAGAACACCGGGGAGCTGTTTTTT. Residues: CAWMLAGENTGELFF.

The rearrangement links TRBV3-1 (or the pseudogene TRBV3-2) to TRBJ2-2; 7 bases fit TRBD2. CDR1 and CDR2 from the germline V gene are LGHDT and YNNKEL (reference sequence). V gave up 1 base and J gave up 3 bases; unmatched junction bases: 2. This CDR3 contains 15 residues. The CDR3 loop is CASSQVLADTGELFF. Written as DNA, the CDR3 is TGTGCCAGCAGCCAAGTCCTAGCGGACACCGGGGAGCTGTTTTTT.

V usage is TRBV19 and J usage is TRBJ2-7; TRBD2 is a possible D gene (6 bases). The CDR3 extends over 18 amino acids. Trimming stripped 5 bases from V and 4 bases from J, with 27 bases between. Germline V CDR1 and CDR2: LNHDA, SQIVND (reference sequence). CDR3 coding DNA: TGTGCCAGTAGTCTAAAAGGAACCGGGACTTCTTATCCGTACGAGCAGTACTTC. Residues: CASSLKGTGTSYPYEQYF.

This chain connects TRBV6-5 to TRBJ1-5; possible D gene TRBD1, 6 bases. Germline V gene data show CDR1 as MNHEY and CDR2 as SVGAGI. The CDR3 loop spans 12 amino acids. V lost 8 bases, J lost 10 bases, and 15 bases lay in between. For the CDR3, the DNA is TGTGCCAGCCAGACAGGCGTCTTACCCCAGCATTTT. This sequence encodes CASQTGVLPQHF.

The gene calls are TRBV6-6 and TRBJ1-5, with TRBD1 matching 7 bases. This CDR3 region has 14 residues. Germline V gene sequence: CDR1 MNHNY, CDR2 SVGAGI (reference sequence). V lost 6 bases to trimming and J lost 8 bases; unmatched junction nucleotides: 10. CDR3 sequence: CASSPGQAIEPQHF. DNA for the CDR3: TGTGCCAGCAGCCCAGGACAGGCGATCGAGCCCCAGCATTTT.

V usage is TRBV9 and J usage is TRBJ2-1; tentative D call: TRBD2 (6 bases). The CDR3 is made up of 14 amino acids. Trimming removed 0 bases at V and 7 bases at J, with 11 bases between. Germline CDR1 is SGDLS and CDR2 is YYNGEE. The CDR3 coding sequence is TGTGCCAGCAGCGTAGGGGGCGCGGGGAATGAGCAGTTCTTC. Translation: CASSVGGAGNEQFF.

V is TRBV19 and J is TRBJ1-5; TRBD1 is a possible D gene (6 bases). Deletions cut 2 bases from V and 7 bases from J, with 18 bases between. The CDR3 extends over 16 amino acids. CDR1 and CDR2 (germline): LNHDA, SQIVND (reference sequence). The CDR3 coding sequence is TGTGCCAGTAGTATACTCCTTTCAGGGGCGGTCCAGCCCCAGCATTTT. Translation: CASSILLSGAVQPQHF.

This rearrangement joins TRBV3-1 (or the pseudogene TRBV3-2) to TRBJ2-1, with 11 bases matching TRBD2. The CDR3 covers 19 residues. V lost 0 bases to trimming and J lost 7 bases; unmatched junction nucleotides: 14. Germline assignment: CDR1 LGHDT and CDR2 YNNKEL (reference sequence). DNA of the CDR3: TGTGCCAGCAGCCAAGATGTTTTTTTAACTAGCGGGAGTTTTAATGAGCAGTTCTTC. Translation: CASSQDVFLTSGSFNEQFF.

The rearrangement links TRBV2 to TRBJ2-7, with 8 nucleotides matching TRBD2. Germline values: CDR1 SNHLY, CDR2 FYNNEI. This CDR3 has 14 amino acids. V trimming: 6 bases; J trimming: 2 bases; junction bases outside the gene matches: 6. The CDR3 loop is CASRSPRGAYEQYF. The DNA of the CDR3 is TGTGCCAGCAGGTCGCCGCGGGGGGCCTACGAGCAGTACTTC.

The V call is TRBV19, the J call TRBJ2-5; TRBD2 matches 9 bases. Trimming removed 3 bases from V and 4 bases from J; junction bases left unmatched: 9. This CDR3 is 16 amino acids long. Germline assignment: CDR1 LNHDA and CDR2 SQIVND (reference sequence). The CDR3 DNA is TGTGCCAGTAGTATGGCCTCCGGGACTAGCAGAGAGACCCAGTACTTC. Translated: CASSMASGTSRETQYF.

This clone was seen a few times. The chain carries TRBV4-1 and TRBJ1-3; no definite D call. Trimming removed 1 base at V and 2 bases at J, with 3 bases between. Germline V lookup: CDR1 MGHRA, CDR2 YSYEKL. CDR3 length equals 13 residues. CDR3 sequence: CASSQATGNTIYF. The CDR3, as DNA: TGCGCCAGCAGCCAAGCTACTGGAAACACCATATATTTT.

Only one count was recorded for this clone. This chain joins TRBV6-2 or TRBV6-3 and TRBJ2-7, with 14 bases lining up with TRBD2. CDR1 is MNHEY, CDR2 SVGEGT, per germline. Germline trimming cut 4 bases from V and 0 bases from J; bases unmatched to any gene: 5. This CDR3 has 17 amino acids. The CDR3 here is CASSWGLAGASSYEQYF. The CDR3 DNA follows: TGTGCCAGCAGTTGGGGACTAGCGGGGGCCTCCTCCTACGAGCAGTACTTC.